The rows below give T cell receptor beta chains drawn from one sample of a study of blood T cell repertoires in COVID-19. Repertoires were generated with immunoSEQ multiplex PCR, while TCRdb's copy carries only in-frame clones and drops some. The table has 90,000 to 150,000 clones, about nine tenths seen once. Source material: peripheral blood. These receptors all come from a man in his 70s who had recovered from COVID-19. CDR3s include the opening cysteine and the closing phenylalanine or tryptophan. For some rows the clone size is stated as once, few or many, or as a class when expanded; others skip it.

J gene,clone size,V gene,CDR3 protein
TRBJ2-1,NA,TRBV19,CASSIGYNEQFF
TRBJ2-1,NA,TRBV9,CASSVRQYNEQFF
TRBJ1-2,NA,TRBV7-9,CASRATGGNYGYTF
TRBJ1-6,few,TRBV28,CASSLYSSPLHF
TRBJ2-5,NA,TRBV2,CASRDGTGDETQYF
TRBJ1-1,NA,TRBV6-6,CASRGGNTEAFF
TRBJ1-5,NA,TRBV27,CASRIEGVGNQPQHF
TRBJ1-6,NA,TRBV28,CASRVTGAPLHF
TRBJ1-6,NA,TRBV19,CASRRTGGQESPLHF
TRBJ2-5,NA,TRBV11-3,CASSLGLQETQYF
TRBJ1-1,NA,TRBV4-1,CASSQQGLYRPEAFF
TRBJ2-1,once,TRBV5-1,CASTPFLSGGADEQFF
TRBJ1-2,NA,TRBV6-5,CASSYSRADYGYTF
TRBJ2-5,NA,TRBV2,CASSRGSDRETQYF
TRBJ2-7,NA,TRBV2,CASSRQGSDYEQYF
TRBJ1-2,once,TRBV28,CASSIGTGVGYTF
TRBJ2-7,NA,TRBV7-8,CASSLVPGWGGNYEQYF
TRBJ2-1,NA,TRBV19,CASSIQGRNEQFF
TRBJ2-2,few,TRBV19,CASSIDRGFTGELFF
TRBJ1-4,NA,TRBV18,CASSPSSQGAGKLFF
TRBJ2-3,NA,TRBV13,CASSSPGTANTQYF
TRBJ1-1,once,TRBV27,CASSLTTMNTEAFF
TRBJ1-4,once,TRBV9,CASQRATNEKLFF
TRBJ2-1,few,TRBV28,CASSSAGGRYNEQFF
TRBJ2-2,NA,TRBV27,CASSLLAVTGELFF